The rows below give T cell receptor beta chains drawn from one sample of a study of T cell repertoires in cytomegalovirus infection. TCRdb re-derived calls from the reads in MiXCR, one entry per CDR3 protein. This sample has roughly 920,000 distinct CDR3 sequences; roughly 30% occur once, and the top ten carry about 14%. These receptors' targets are unknown. The material sequenced was cultured CD8+ T cells from PBMCs, taken from culture after CMV antigen stimulation. These receptors all come from a human donor in good health (CMV status not recorded). Some clones in this sample may be carry-over from other donors' samples. The CDR3 runs from the conserved cysteine through the conserved F or W. D genes are given only for firm matches. The size entry is marked missing in some rows and otherwise reads once, few, many or a size class.

TRBJ2-3	TRBV7-2	many	NA	CASSLTQYPSTDTQYF	TGTGCCAGCAGCTTAACTCAATATCCTAGCACAGATACGCAGTATTTT
TRBJ2-1	TRBV28	NA	NA	CASRPGAGFYNEHFF	TGTGCCAGCAGACCAGGGGCGGGTTTCTACAATGAGCATTTCTTC
TRBJ1-2	TRBV7-9	NA	NA	CASSLPNSDDTF	TGTGCCAGCAGCTTACCCAACTCGGATGACACCTTC
TRBJ1-4	TRBV4-1	NA	NA	CASSQGLGEKLFF	TGCGCCAGCAGCCAGGGGCTTGGTGAAAAACTGTTTTTT
TRBJ1-1	TRBV12-3/TRBV12-4	NA	NA	CASSLSRVPVEAFF	TGTGCCAGCAGTTTAAGTAGGGTGCCGGTTGAAGCTTTCTTT
TRBJ1-4	TRBV27	once	NA	CASSFQSGDEKLFF	TGTGCCAGCAGTTTTCAGTCTGGGGATGAAAAACTGTTTTTT
TRBJ2-7	TRBV6-2/TRBV6-3	few	TRBD2	CASSYWSSGGHEQYF	TGTGCCAGCAGTTACTGGTCTAGCGGGGGCCACGAGCAGTACTTC
TRBJ2-1	TRBV27	few	NA	CASSLLPVGGNEQFF	TGTGCCAGCAGTTTATTGCCGGTCGGGGGCAATGAGCAGTTCTTC
TRBJ2-1	TRBV5-6	NA	NA	CASSGPGLSYNEQFF	TGTGCCAGCAGCGGACCAGGGTTATCCTACAATGAGCAGTTCTTC
TRBJ1-1	TRBV6-2/TRBV6-3	NA	NA	CASRGPPGSEAFF	TGTGCCAGCAGGGGCCCTCCAGGGAGTGAAGCTTTCTTT
TRBJ2-1	TRBV18	few	NA	CASSPPRAGLNNEQFF	TGTGCCAGCTCACCACCTAGGGCAGGGCTAAACAATGAGCAGTTCTTC